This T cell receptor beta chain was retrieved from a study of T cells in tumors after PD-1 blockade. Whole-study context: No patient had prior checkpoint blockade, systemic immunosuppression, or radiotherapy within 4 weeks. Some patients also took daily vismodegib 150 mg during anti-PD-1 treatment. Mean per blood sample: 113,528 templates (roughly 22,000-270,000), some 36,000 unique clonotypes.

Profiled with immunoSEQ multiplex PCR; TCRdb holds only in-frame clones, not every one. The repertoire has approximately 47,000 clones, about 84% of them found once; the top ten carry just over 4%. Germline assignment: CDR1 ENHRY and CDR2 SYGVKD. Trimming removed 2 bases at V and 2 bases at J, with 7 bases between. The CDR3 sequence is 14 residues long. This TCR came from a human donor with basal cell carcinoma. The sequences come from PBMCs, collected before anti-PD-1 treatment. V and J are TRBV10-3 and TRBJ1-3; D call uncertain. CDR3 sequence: CAISELGTGNTIYF. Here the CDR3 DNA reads TGTGCCATCAGTGAGCTAGGAACTGGAAACACCATATATTTT.